A selection of T cell receptor beta chains follows, all from one sample in a study of cytomegalovirus exposure and HLA in healthy donors. Sequencing used immunoSEQ multiplex PCR; TCRdb keeps in-frame clones, though not all of them. The repertoire holds approximately 110,000 clones, with around 73% as singletons. Sequenced sample: PBMCs. The origin of the receptors is a woman aged 25 to 39 in good health and CMV-seropositive. Both conserved end residues are part of each CDR3. A D gene is named only where the DNA matches it firmly. Part of the rows lack a size; the others show once, few, many or a class for expanded clones.

J gene: TRBJ1-1; D gene: .; clone size: .; V gene: TRBV5-8; CDR3 protein: CASAALGDWRTEAFF; CDR3 DNA: TGTGCCAGCGCTGCGCTAGGGGATTGGAGAACTGAAGCTTTCTTT
J gene: TRBJ1-1; D gene: .; clone size: .; V gene: TRBV2; CDR3 protein: CASYTRTNTEAFF; CDR3 DNA: TGTGCCAGCTATACTAGGACCAACACTGAAGCTTTCTTT
J gene: TRBJ1-1; D gene: TRBD1; clone size: .; V gene: TRBV15; CDR3 protein: CATSRGQGLDEAFF; CDR3 DNA: TGTGCCACCAGCAGGGGACAGGGGCTTGATGAAGCTTTCTTT
J gene: TRBJ2-7; D gene: .; clone size: .; V gene: TRBV10-3; CDR3 protein: CAITEEGGQGGSEQYF; CDR3 DNA: TGTGCCATCACCGAGGAGGGAGGACAGGGAGGGAGCGAGCAGTACTTC
J gene: TRBJ1-6; D gene: .; clone size: .; V gene: TRBV10-3; CDR3 protein: CAISQGRDTNSPLHF; CDR3 DNA: TGTGCCATCAGTCAGGGTCGGGACACCAATTCACCCCTCCACTTT
J gene: TRBJ1-2; D gene: .; clone size: once; V gene: TRBV7-2; CDR3 protein: CASSSLFVGSNYGYTF; CDR3 DNA: TGTGCCAGCAGCTCGCTGTTTGTGGGCTCTAACTATGGCTACACCTTC
J gene: TRBJ1-2; D gene: .; clone size: .; V gene: TRBV4-1; CDR3 protein: CASSQQGLDYGYTF; CDR3 DNA: TGCGCCAGCAGCCAACAGGGGTTGGACTATGGCTACACCTTC
J gene: TRBJ2-5; D gene: TRBD1; clone size: .; V gene: TRBV4-1; CDR3 protein: CASSQRGQDWVWETQYF; CDR3 DNA: TGCGCCAGCAGCCAACGTGGACAGGATTGGGTTTGGGAGACCCAGTACTTC
J gene: TRBJ1-2; D gene: .; clone size: .; V gene: TRBV6-1; CDR3 protein: CASKPGSDGYTF; CDR3 DNA: TGTGCCAGCAAACCGGGTTCAGATGGCTACACCTTC
J gene: TRBJ1-1; D gene: .; clone size: .; V gene: TRBV18; CDR3 protein: CASSPGRGMNTEAFF; CDR3 DNA: TGTGCCAGCTCACCAGGGAGGGGGATGAACACTGAAGCTTTCTTT
J gene: TRBJ2-5; D gene: TRBD2; clone size: .; V gene: TRBV6-1; CDR3 protein: CASSGYAGESETQYF; CDR3 DNA: TGTGCCAGCAGTGGGTATGCGGGAGAAAGTGAGACCCAGTACTTC
J gene: TRBJ1-6; D gene: .; clone size: .; V gene: TRBV5-1; CDR3 protein: CASSSGQSSYNSPLHF; CDR3 DNA: TGCGCCAGCAGCTCCGGACAGAGCTCCTATAATTCACCCCTCCACTTT
J gene: TRBJ2-7; D gene: .; clone size: few; V gene: TRBV12-5; CDR3 protein: CASGLWPTEQYF; CDR3 DNA: TGTGCTAGTGGTTTGTGGCCAACCGAGCAGTACTTC
J gene: TRBJ1-1; D gene: .; clone size: .; V gene: TRBV5-3; CDR3 protein: CARNVGHGNTEAFF; CDR3 DNA: TGTGCCAGAAATGTAGGACACGGGAACACTGAAGCTTTCTTT
J gene: TRBJ1-1; D gene: .; clone size: .; V gene: TRBV5-1; CDR3 protein: CASSLDATDVGNTEAFF; CDR3 DNA: TGCGCCAGCAGCTTGGATGCGACAGACGTAGGGAACACTGAAGCTTTCTTT
J gene: TRBJ2-5; D gene: TRBD2; clone size: .; V gene: TRBV28; CDR3 protein: CASSPGTSGSWTQYF; CDR3 DNA: TGTGCCAGCAGTCCAGGGACTAGCGGGAGCTGGACCCAGTACTTC
J gene: TRBJ2-6; D gene: .; clone size: .; V gene: TRBV5-1; CDR3 protein: CASSLGQGLFAGANVLTF; CDR3 DNA: TGCGCCAGCAGCTTGGGACAGGGACTTTTTGCTGGGGCCAACGTCCTGACTTTC
J gene: TRBJ1-1; D gene: .; clone size: .; V gene: TRBV25-1; CDR3 protein: CASRYRNTEAFF; CDR3 DNA: TGTGCCAGCCGTTATAGGAACACTGAAGCTTTCTTT
J gene: TRBJ1-4; D gene: .; clone size: .; V gene: TRBV7-9; CDR3 protein: CASSLEEITNEKLFF; CDR3 DNA: TGTGCCAGCAGCTTAGAGGAGATAACGAATGAAAAACTGTTTTTT
J gene: TRBJ1-1; D gene: .; clone size: .; V gene: TRBV6-5; CDR3 protein: CASSYSGGSDTEAFF; CDR3 DNA: TGTGCCAGCAGTTACTCTGGAGGGTCTGACACTGAAGCTTTCTTT
J gene: TRBJ1-5; D gene: .; clone size: once; V gene: TRBV6-1; CDR3 protein: CASTSGYNQPQHF; CDR3 DNA: TGTGCCAGTACCTCAGGGTACAATCAGCCCCAGCATTTT
J gene: TRBJ1-3; D gene: TRBD1; clone size: few; V gene: TRBV18; CDR3 protein: CASSLQGTGSGNTIYF; CDR3 DNA: TGTGCCAGCTCATTACAGGGGACGGGCTCTGGAAACACCATATATTTT
J gene: TRBJ2-3; D gene: .; clone size: few; V gene: TRBV27; CDR3 protein: CASSSRATDTQYF; CDR3 DNA: TGTGCCAGCAGTTCCAGGGCCACAGATACGCAGTATTTT
J gene: TRBJ1-4; D gene: .; clone size: few; V gene: TRBV29-1; CDR3 protein: CSVGDTGTNEKLFF; CDR3 DNA: TGCAGCGTTGGGGACACAGGGACTAATGAAAAACTGTTTTTT
J gene: TRBJ2-7; D gene: TRBD2; clone size: .; V gene: TRBV10-3; CDR3 protein: CATTGGAGSSYEQYF; CDR3 DNA: TGTGCCACCACGGGAGGGGCGGGAAGCTCCTACGAGCAGTACTTC
J gene: TRBJ2-3; D gene: TRBD1; clone size: .; V gene: TRBV9; CDR3 protein: CASSGGTGDSTQYF; CDR3 DNA: TGTGCCAGCAGCGGCGGGACAGGGGATTCGACGCAGTATTTT
J gene: TRBJ1-4; D gene: .; clone size: .; V gene: TRBV11-3; CDR3 protein: CASSSAGVTNEKLFF; CDR3 DNA: TGTGCCAGCAGCTCCGCGGGGGTCACTAATGAAAAACTGTTTTTT
J gene: TRBJ2-1; D gene: TRBD2; clone size: .; V gene: TRBV5-1; CDR3 protein: CASSYGTSNYNEQFF; CDR3 DNA: TGCGCCAGCAGTTATGGGACTAGCAACTACAATGAGCAGTTCTTC
J gene: TRBJ1-1; D gene: TRBD1; clone size: .; V gene: TRBV6-5; CDR3 protein: CASLQGANTEAFF; CDR3 DNA: TGTGCCAGCCTTCAGGGGGCAAACACTGAAGCTTTCTTT
J gene: TRBJ2-1; D gene: .; clone size: .; V gene: TRBV7-3; CDR3 protein: CASSLIGGGYNEQFF; CDR3 DNA: TGTGCCAGCAGCTTAATAGGGGGGGGTTACAATGAGCAGTTCTTC
J gene: TRBJ2-7; D gene: TRBD2; clone size: .; V gene: TRBV11-1; CDR3 protein: CASSKVVPAGDEQYF; CDR3 DNA: TGTGCCAGCAGCAAAGTCGTTCCAGCGGGAGACGAGCAGTACTTC
J gene: TRBJ2-7; D gene: .; clone size: .; V gene: TRBV6-6; CDR3 protein: CASSYSEAGGYEQYF; CDR3 DNA: TGTGCCAGCAGTTACTCTGAGGCAGGGGGGTACGAGCAGTACTTC
J gene: TRBJ2-7; D gene: TRBD1; clone size: .; V gene: TRBV7-6; CDR3 protein: CASSLAGGYSEQYF; CDR3 DNA: TGTGCCAGCAGCTTAGCAGGGGGCTACTCCGAGCAGTACTTC
J gene: TRBJ1-6; D gene: .; clone size: .; V gene: TRBV4-2; CDR3 protein: CASSQETFDSSNNSPLHF; CDR3 DNA: TGTGCCAGCAGCCAAGAAACTTTCGACAGTTCTAATAATTCACCCCTCCACTTT
J gene: TRBJ2-1; D gene: .; clone size: .; V gene: TRBV7-8; CDR3 protein: CASSPESGNEQFF; CDR3 DNA: TGTGCCAGCAGCCCTGAGTCGGGAAATGAGCAGTTCTTC
J gene: TRBJ1-2; D gene: .; clone size: .; V gene: TRBV29-1; CDR3 protein: CSVGRGVDGYTF; CDR3 DNA: TGCAGCGTCGGGCGGGGTGTTGATGGCTACACCTTC
J gene: TRBJ2-3; D gene: .; clone size: .; V gene: TRBV19; CDR3 protein: CASSIVALTDTQYF; CDR3 DNA: TGTGCCAGTAGTATAGTGGCCCTCACAGATACGCAGTATTTT
J gene: TRBJ2-7; D gene: .; clone size: few; V gene: TRBV13; CDR3 protein: CASSSLGRGIEQYF; CDR3 DNA: TGTGCCAGCAGCTCCCTCGGACGGGGAATCGAGCAGTACTTC
J gene: TRBJ2-2; D gene: TRBD2; clone size: .; V gene: TRBV2; CDR3 protein: CASSSTSGRDAGELFF; CDR3 DNA: TGTGCCAGCAGTTCTACTAGCGGGAGGGACGCCGGGGAGCTGTTTTTT
J gene: TRBJ2-2; D gene: .; clone size: once; V gene: TRBV30; CDR3 protein: CAWWGHPGGELFF; CDR3 DNA: TGTGCCTGGTGGGGACACCCTGGAGGGGAGCTGTTTTTT
J gene: TRBJ2-1; D gene: TRBD1; clone size: .; V gene: TRBV29-1; CDR3 protein: CSVDPQDTGVQEQFF; CDR3 DNA: TGCAGCGTCGACCCGCAAGATACAGGGGTGCAGGAGCAGTTCTTC
J gene: TRBJ1-2; D gene: TRBD1; clone size: .; V gene: TRBV7-9; CDR3 protein: CASSSTGGGDGYTF; CDR3 DNA: TGTGCCAGCAGCTCGACAGGGGGTGGCGATGGCTACACCTTC
J gene: TRBJ2-7; D gene: .; clone size: .; V gene: TRBV18; CDR3 protein: CASSPDWGLGYEQYF; CDR3 DNA: TGTGCCAGCTCACCAGATTGGGGCTTAGGATACGAGCAGTACTTC
J gene: TRBJ1-5; D gene: .; clone size: once; V gene: TRBV18; CDR3 protein: CASSPDRYNQPQHF; CDR3 DNA: TGTGCCAGCTCACCAGACAGGTACAATCAGCCCCAGCATTTT
J gene: TRBJ2-1; D gene: TRBD1; clone size: .; V gene: TRBV5-8; CDR3 protein: CASSAGPGTAIYNEQFF; CDR3 DNA: TGTGCCAGCAGCGCCGGCCCCGGGACAGCCATTTACAATGAGCAGTTCTTC
J gene: TRBJ2-5; D gene: TRBD2; clone size: .; V gene: TRBV5-1; CDR3 protein: CASRDGTSALETQYF; CDR3 DNA: TGCGCCAGCAGGGACGGGACTAGCGCTCTAGAGACCCAGTACTTC